This passage covers 22 T cell receptor beta chains from one sample sequenced in a study of OX40 agonist ivuxolimab in advanced cancers. Assay used: immunoSEQ multiplex PCR; TCRdb lists only in-frame clones, some missing. This table holds tens of thousands of clones, 85% to 95% found once. The sample was CD4+ or CD8+ T cells sorted from blood, taken in a trial of the OX40 agonist ivuxolimab. These receptors all stem from an adult with an advanced solid tumor such as melanoma, head and neck, liver or kidney cancer.

The chain has TRBV10-3 and TRBJ2-1, with 9 nucleotides matching TRBD1. This CDR3 contains 14 residues. Germline assignment: CDR1 ENHRY and CDR2 SYGVKD. Trimming cost V 11 bases and J 8 bases; bases outside gene matches: 13. CDR3 coding DNA: TGTGCCTCGACCCCCGGGACAGGGAGGCATGAGCAGTTCTTC. Translating gives CASTPGTGRHEQFF.

CDR3 nucleotides: TGTGCCAGCAGCGCCAGGGACGATGGGCAGTTCTTC. It is translated as CASSARDDGQFF. V gene TRBV9 combines with J gene TRBJ2-1; D assignment may be TRBD1 or TRBD2 (5 bases each). Trimming shortened V by 3 bases and J by 12 bases, and 13 bases separated the two germline ends. The CDR3 contains 12 residues. Germline V gene data show CDR1 as SGDLS and CDR2 as YYNGEE.

The V gene is TRBV27, the J gene TRBJ1-2; 8 nucleotides align to TRBD1. CDR1 and CDR2 (germline): MNHEY, SMNVEV (reference sequence). The CDR3 is made up of 15 amino acids. V shed 5 bases and J 3 bases; nucleotides not matched to a gene: 8. In nucleotides, the CDR3 is TGTGCCAGCAGTCCGCGGACAGGGATGGACTATGGCTACACCTTC. Amino acids: CASSPRTGMDYGYTF.

The V call is TRBV27, the J call TRBJ1-2, with D perhaps TRBD1 (6 bases). V lost 8 bases and J 5 bases, leaving 18 bases between the germline ends. CDR1 and CDR2 (germline): MNHEY, SMNVEV (reference sequence). The CDR3 is 14 residues long. In nucleotides, the CDR3 is TGTGCCAGCGCTTCCCCGGGACAAGATTATGGCTACACCTTC. Translating gives CASASPGQDYGYTF.

The rearrangement joins TRBV7-9 to TRBJ1-1; D call uncertain. The length of the CDR3 is 15 residues. Germline V gene lookup returns CDR1 SEHNR and CDR2 FQNEAQ (reference sequence). V lost 2 bases to trimming and J lost 0 bases, with 10 bases between them. CDR3 residues: CASSLFDRLNTEAFF. CDR3 nucleotide sequence: TGTGCCAGCAGCTTATTTGACCGACTGAACACTGAAGCTTTCTTT.

The V call is TRBV28, the J call TRBJ2-7, with 10 positions matching TRBD2. Germline CDR1 reads MDHEN; CDR2 reads SYDVKM. The junction had 19 bases not matched to a gene; V was cut back by 3 bases and J by 5 bases. This CDR3 region has 19 residues. The CDR3 coding sequence is TGTGCCAGCAGTTTCGGTCTAGGGACAGCCCTAGCGGGAGACCACGAGCAGTACTTC. Protein sequence: CASSFGLGTALAGDHEQYF.

This clone occurred once. The rearrangement uses TRBV27 and TRBJ1-5; D uncertain. V gave up 5 bases and J gave up 0 bases, with 11 bases separating them. This CDR3 is built from 15 residues. Germline V gene sequence: CDR1 MNHEY, CDR2 SMNVEV (reference sequence). The CDR3 sequence is CASSDGLYSNQPQHF. DNA of the CDR3: TGTGCCAGCAGTGACGGATTATATAGCAATCAGCCCCAGCATTTT.

V is TRBV5-4 and J is TRBJ1-4, with TRBD1 identical over 7 bases. This CDR3 comprises 15 residues. After removal of 4 bases from V and 7 bases from J, the junction contained 10 bases not matched to a gene. Per germline, CDR1 SGHNT and CDR2 YYREEE (reference sequence). The CDR3 spells CASSEQGLLREKLFF. Written as DNA, the CDR3 is TGTGCCAGCAGCGAACAGGGGTTATTACGTGAAAAACTGTTTTTT.

The chain has TRBV4-3 and TRBJ2-3; 9 bases align to TRBD1. CDR3 length: 15 residues. Unmatched junction bases numbered 9, after V lost 9 bases and J lost 2 bases. Germline CDR1 and CDR2: LGHNA and YSLEER. The CDR3 protein is CASRPGTGSTDTQYF. The CDR3 DNA reads TGCGCCAGTCGACCCGGGACAGGGTCCACAGATACGCAGTATTTT.

This chain uses TRBV7-9 with TRBJ1-5; TRBD1 is a possible D gene (5 bases). The germline gives CDR1 SEHNR, CDR2 FQNEAQ (reference sequence). This CDR3 contains 16 residues. The V end lost 5 bases, the J end lost 0 bases, and 14 bases lay between the germline ends. The CDR3 bases are TGTGCCAGCAGCGGCCGGGACGGGATTAGCAATCAGCCCCAGCATTTT. It yields the protein CASSGRDGISNQPQHF.

This chain joins TRBV5-1 and TRBJ2-7; no firm D call. In germline, CDR1 is SGHRS, CDR2 YFSETQ. Trimming stripped 0 bases from V and 0 bases from J, with 13 bases between. The CDR3 has 16 residues. CDR3 in amino acids: CASSLAYQKPSYEQYF. CDR3 nucleotide sequence: TGCGCCAGCAGCTTGGCCTATCAGAAGCCCTCCTACGAGCAGTACTTC.

This rearrangement joins TRBV29-1 to TRBJ1-2; 11 positions match TRBD1. The CDR3 sequence is 14 residues long. Germline V CDR1 and CDR2: SQVTM, ANQGSEA. The V and J ends lost 7 bases and 3 bases, in that order; junction bases with no gene match: 7. CDR3 sequence (DNA): TGCAGCGACCAGGACAGGGGGCAGGACTATGGCTACACCTTC. It translates to CSDQDRGQDYGYTF.

The V gene is TRBV4-3, the J gene TRBJ2-7; D ambiguous. The germline CDR1 and CDR2 sequences are LGHNA and YSLEER. This CDR3 has 14 residues. V was cut by 0 bases and J by 4 bases, with 10 bases left in between. The CDR3 DNA follows: TGCGCCAGCAGCCAAGAACAGATCGGGTACGAGCAGTACTTC. Its protein product is CASSQEQIGYEQYF.

The gene calls are TRBV4-3 and TRBJ2-1; D is perhaps TRBD2 (6 bases). Germline values: CDR1 LGHNA, CDR2 YSLEER. V was clipped by 4 bases and J by 2 bases, with 18 bases between them. The CDR3 sequence is 17 residues long. DNA for the CDR3: TGCGCCAGCAGCCGAAAGGGACTGCTTAACCCCTACAATGAGCAGTTCTTC. Translation: CASSRKGLLNPYNEQFF.

CDR3: CASSPGGAHTDTQYF. The CDR3 nucleotides are TGTGCCAGCTCACCGGGGGGGGCGCACACAGATACGCAGTATTTT. This rearrangement joins TRBV18 to TRBJ2-3; a possible D gene is TRBD2 (7 bases). The ends were cut back, 3 bases at V and 2 bases at J, with 12 bases in the middle. CDR1 and CDR2 (germline): KGHSH, LQKENI. CDR3 length: 15 amino acids.

This chain uses TRBV27 with TRBJ2-7; D unclear. Germline lookup yields CDR1 MNHEY and CDR2 SMNVEV (reference sequence). CDR3 length equals 14 residues. V dropped 1 base and J dropped 7 bases, with 14 bases sitting between them. The CDR3 is CASSLWGDAREQYF. The CDR3, as DNA: TGTGCCAGCAGTTTATGGGGTGACGCGCGAGAGCAGTACTTC.

V gene TRBV4-3 combines with J gene TRBJ2-3; 7 bases agree with TRBD1. CDR1 is LGHNA and CDR2 is YSLEER in the germline V gene. With 3 bases clipped from V and 3 bases from J, the junction kept 3 bases outside the gene matches. This CDR3 region has 14 residues. The CDR3 DNA reads as TGCGCCAGCAGCCACTGGGACAGTACAGATACGCAGTATTTT. Protein sequence: CASSHWDSTDTQYF.

V is TRBV4-3 and J is TRBJ2-1, with D perhaps TRBD2 (5 bases). Germline CDR1 is LGHNA and CDR2 is YSLEER. The CDR3 sequence is 15 residues long. V gave up 1 base and J gave up 5 bases, with 12 bases separating them. CDR3 DNA: TGCGCCAGCAGCCAAGTTGGGTGGCGGGACAATGAGCAGTTCTTC. Its translation: CASSQVGWRDNEQFF.

This chain uses TRBV27 with TRBJ2-7; TRBD1 is a possible D gene (7 bases). CDR1 and CDR2 (germline): MNHEY, SMNVEV (reference sequence). This CDR3 region has 15 residues. The V gene lost 5 bases and the J gene lost 0 bases, with 14 bases spanning the gap. CDR3 sequence: CASSTSGGLSYEQYF. CDR3 in DNA: TGTGCCAGCAGTACCTCAGGGGGACTCTCCTACGAGCAGTACTTC.

V is TRBV5-6 and J is TRBJ2-3; TRBD2 is a possible D gene (6 bases). This CDR3 comprises 17 residues. V lost 4 bases to trimming and J lost 0 bases, with 18 bases between them. Looked up from germline, CDR1 is SGHDT and CDR2 is YYEEEE. CDR3 in amino acids: CASSRSRLAPSTDTQYF. As DNA, the CDR3 is TGTGCCAGCAGCCGGTCCCGTCTAGCGCCTAGCACAGATACGCAGTATTTT.

This clone has only a few counts. V and J are TRBV28 and TRBJ1-1, with D unresolved. The germline V gene encodes CDR1 MDHEN and CDR2 SYDVKM. V lost 5 bases, J lost 0 bases, and 13 bases lay in between. This CDR3 is 15 amino acids long. The DNA of the CDR3 is TGTGCCAGCAGTCCGCCAGGATTAATGAACACTGAAGCTTTCTTT. Residues: CASSPPGLMNTEAFF.

In nucleotides, the CDR3 is TGCGCCAGCAGCCCTTGGTCGCGGGGGCCGGAAACAGATACGCAGTATTTT. Translation: CASSPWSRGPETDTQYF. The chain carries TRBV4-1 and TRBJ2-3; perhaps TRBD2 as D (7 bases). CDR1 is MGHRA, CDR2 YSYEKL, per germline. Trimming pared 4 bases from V and 3 bases from J, leaving 20 bases between. This CDR3 spans 17 amino acids.